This paragraph covers one T cell receptor (beta chain) sequence. The specificity of this receptor is unknown. Base qualities are not provided; no much larger clone lies one nucleotide away. This specimen comes from a study of T cell responses to AZD1222 COVID-19 vaccine listed by TCRdb under 2021. In terms of the full investigation: Because spike-specific TCR depth and breadth did not differ between the two schedules, AZD1222 recipients who got a second dose at roughly 4 weeks were pooled with those who got a second dose at roughly 12 weeks. A total of about 250 trial participants underwent TCR sequencing, of whom about 210 had received two doses of AZD1222 and 26 had received two doses of the MenACWY control vaccine. Trial participants were enrolled by age into 18-55, 56-69 and 70-plus year subgroups, with about 150, 28 and 57 TCR-sequenced participants respectively. Results the study describes overall, beyond this receptor: Because no samples from the day 14 peak response were available, repertoires could be characterized only after the peak T cell response. In the small 56-69-year group, the increase in depth fell short of significance, most likely because of low power. Nearly half of unique spike-specific TCRs reportedly recognized epitopes outside regions mutated in the B.1.351 and B.1.1.7 variants. The whole spike protein was spanned by vaccine-associated CD4 TCRs, and dominant responses were seen in regions 160-218 and 743-854. Conclusions about previously exposed vaccinees were limited because only five to seven AZD1222 recipients were SARS-CoV-2 seropositive at baseline. After two AZD1222 doses, both the breadth and the depth of spike-specific TCRs were significantly higher than at day 0 and than in MenACWY recipients. Most participants were white British and females outnumbered males, and the authors suggested that clonal diversity may have been underestimated.

The CDR3 regions of human TCRbeta chains were analyzed by immunosequencing. Turning to the authors' computational methods: TCRs in the repertoires were matched against a reference library of SARS-CoV-2-specific TCRs that had been generated with the MIRA antigen-specificity platform. Breadth meant the fraction of unique TCRs that were SARS-CoV-2-associated, whereas depth meant the fraction of total T cells that were SARS-CoV-2-associated. Using the MIRA data, every spike-specific TCR was mapped to the spike region that the TCR reacted to and assigned to either a CD4 or a CD8 class. Log10-transformed breadth and depth values were compared by one-way ANOVA with Sidak's multiple comparisons tests. TCRdb re-hosts the immuneACCESS table, in-frame sequences only. Its copies lack some clones; in the studies checked, an unresolved V gene accounts for under half of them, and the cause for the rest is not known. D and trimming were read from the DNA, whereas the V and J calls and clone size are those reported in that table. Recorded for this sample are approximately 100,000 clones; approximately 91% of them occurred a single time. The ten largest clones take up 4.5% of the sample.

This specimen's time point label, per the study, means: baseline before first vaccination. Vaccinee samples came from UK trials COV001 and COV002, including a single-blind randomized controlled phase 2/3 trial of AZD1222 (ChAdOx1 nCoV-19) in healthy adults. For TCRbeta chain sequencing, PBMC samples from trial participants were taken at day 0 and at day 28 after the second dose. The sequencing here drew on peripheral blood, taken on day 0 of AZD1222 vaccination. This clonotype was sampled from an adult in good health.

The DNA sequence reads TGTGCCAGCAGCGCGTCCCCAGTGAACACTGAAGCTTTCTTT. This codes for CASSASPVNTEAFF. The sequence is built from TRBV5-4 and TRBJ1-1; no confident D gene assignment can be made. There are 14 amino acids in the CDR3, from cysteine to phenylalanine inclusive. This entry keeps only the CDR3 DNA: 42 bases, framed from base 1. CDR1 is given as SGHNT and CDR2 as YYREEE, both from the germline V gene (reference sequence). V loses 4 bases of germline sequence and J loses 0 bases, and the interval between the two ends is 10 bases.